This TCR beta chain was retrieved from a study of shared clonotypes between healthy human individuals. The overall study: For every donor, three CD4 naive, three CD4 memory, two CD8 naive and one CD8 memory plates were used.

Method: immunoSEQ multiplex PCR; TCRdb's copy keeps in-frame clones and lacks some. The table shows more than 400,000 clones, with approximately 95% occurring only once. Germline V gene lookup returns CDR1 LNHDA and CDR2 SQIVND (reference sequence). Trimming shortened V by 5 bases and J by 5 bases, and 12 bases separated the two germline ends. The length of the CDR3 is 14 residues. What was sequenced was naive CD4+ T cells sorted from blood. The subset here: CD45RA+ positively selected. The gene calls are TRBV19 and TRBJ2-2; D is ambiguous. This clonotype was sampled from a woman aged 30 to 39 in good health. In DNA form, the CDR3 reads TGTGCCAGTAGTGGGCTAATGGAGACCGGGGAGCTGTTTTTT. Translating it yields CASSGLMETGELFF. Full variable domain (rest looked up from reference TRBV19 and TRBJ2-2): DGGITQSPKYLFRKEGQNVTLSCEQNLNHDAMYWYRQDPGQGLRLIYYSQIVNDFQKGDIAEGYSVSREKKESFPLTVTSAQKNPTAFYLCASSGLMETGELFFGEGSRLTVL.